This TCR beta chain derives from a study of blood T cell repertoires in COVID-19. Study details: The United States, Italy and Spain provided the acute and convalescent COVID-19 samples. The cDNA or gDNA used as material had been derived from T cells, B-cell-depleted T cells, or PBMCs.

CDR1 is SGHNT, CDR2 YYREEE, per germline (reference sequence). V was clipped by 2 bases and J by 3 bases, with 6 bases between them. The CDR3 spans 12 residues. Original methodology: Reference gene primer amplification gave estimated nucleated cell counts. Data came from immunoSEQ multiplex PCR; TCRdb stores just in-frame clones and leaves some out. The DNA was the basis for D and trimming; V, J and clone size are from that table. This table holds about 300,000 clones, roughly 90% found once. Seattle patients were enrolled while actively infected and followed longitudinally. The rearrangement uses TRBV5-4 and TRBJ2-7; D is possibly TRBD1 (5 bases). The specimen was peripheral blood. The sequence derives from a woman younger than 45 with COVID-19, enrolled during active disease. CDR3 nucleotide sequence: TGTGCCAGCAGCTTCCAGGGCTACGAGCAGTACTTC. Translating it yields CASSFQGYEQYF. Looking up the rest from reference TRBV5-4 and TRBJ2-7 gives the full variable domain: ETGVTQSPTHLIKTRGQQVTLRCSSQSGHNTVSWYQQALGQGPQFIFQYYREEENGRGNFPPRFSGLQFPNYSSELNVNALELDDSALYLCASSFQGYEQYFGPGTRLTVT.